Each of the 29 T cell receptor beta chains below was sequenced from the same sample in a study of T-cell reconstitution after alpha-beta-depleted transplantation in children. Unique molecular identifiers were incorporated when the TCRbeta library was constructed. TCRdb re-analysed the PCR reads in MiXCR, keeping a single row per CDR3 protein. Of hundreds of thousands of distinct CDR3 sequences in the sample, around 9.5% were seen once. This specimen consisted of PBMCs from the stem cell graft donor, obtained from the stem cell graft. These TCRs come from a human donor who donated a stem cell graft to a child with acute lymphoblastic leukemia.

This clonotype turned up a few times. This rearrangement joins TRBV30 to TRBJ2-7; possibly TRBD1 for D (5 bases). The germline CDR1 and CDR2 sequences are GTSNPN and SVGIG (reference sequence). Trimming removed 0 bases at V and 3 bases at J, with 15 bases between. CDR3 length: 15 residues. This CDR3 is CAWSVVGVRLYEQYF. CDR3 nucleotide sequence: TGTGCCTGGAGTGTAGTAGGGGTTAGGCTCTACGAGCAGTACTTC.

In this sample, this clonotype turned up a few times. This sequence joins TRBV6-2 or TRBV6-3 and TRBJ1-1; no clear D. Germline V CDR1 and CDR2: MNHEY, SVGEGT. This CDR3 contains 15 residues. Trimming removed 6 bases from V and 1 base from J, with 15 bases in between. The CDR3 DNA is TGTGCCAGCAGAAAGAACGGACGGCAGAACACTGAAGCTTTCTTT. Translating gives CASRKNGRQNTEAFF.

This clonotype showed up just a few times. CDR3: CSARDYSSGGDEQYF. CDR3 nucleotides: TGCAGTGCTAGAGATTATTCTAGCGGGGGCGACGAGCAGTACTTC. V gene TRBV20-1 combines with J gene TRBJ2-7, with 10 bases fitting TRBD2. V lost 0 bases, J lost 5 bases, and 7 bases stayed unmatched. Per germline, CDR1 DFQATT and CDR2 SNEGSKA (reference sequence). This CDR3 contains 15 residues.

This clonotype was found a few times. The chain couples TRBV7-9 to TRBJ2-1; 7 bases line up with TRBD2. V shed 5 bases, J shed 6 bases, and the junction held 7 bases outside the gene matches. This CDR3 comprises 14 residues. CDR1 is SEHNR, CDR2 FQNEAQ, per germline (reference sequence). The DNA for the CDR3 is TGTGCCAGCAGCCCCAGGGAGGGAGGCAATGAGCAGTTCTTC. Protein product: CASSPREGGNEQFF.

This clonotype was picked up many times. The chain carries TRBV5-1 and TRBJ2-7; the D gene is possibly TRBD1 (5 bases). The CDR3 length is 15 residues. From germline, CDR1 is SGHRS and CDR2 YFSETQ. The V end lost 4 bases, the J end lost 7 bases, and 21 bases lay between the germline ends. The CDR3 region is CASSEERGRVKEQYF. CDR3 DNA sequence: TGCGCCAGCAGCGAAGAAAGGGGCAGGGTTAAGGAGCAGTACTTC.

This clonotype showed up just a few times. The rearrangement joins TRBV12-3 or TRBV12-4 to TRBJ1-4; a possible D gene is TRBD1 (6 bases). V lost 6 bases to trimming and J lost 7 bases, with 21 bases between them. The CDR3 consists of 16 residues. CDR3 coding DNA: TGTGCCAGCAGCTGGCGCTCAGGGGCGGATGGTGAAAAACTGTTTTTT. Translating gives CASSWRSGADGEKLFF.

The J gene is TRBJ1-2, the V gene TRBV29-1, with 11 bases identical to TRBD1. The CDR3 contains 17 residues. Germline assignment: CDR1 SQVTM and CDR2 ANQGSEA. This CDR3 reads CSAYWGGQGVANYGYTF. The CDR3 region has the DNA TGCAGTGCTTACTGGGGGGGACAGGGGGTAGCTAACTATGGCTACACCTTC.

Ten or more counts support this clonotype. The chain has TRBV30 and TRBJ2-7; D uncertain. Trimming took 7 bases from V and 2 from J, leaving 12 bases between them. CDR3 size: 12 residues. Germline CDR1 reads GTSNPN; CDR2 reads SVGIG (reference sequence). This CDR3 is CALILETYEQYF. CDR3 nucleotide sequence: TGTGCCTTAATATTGGAGACCTACGAGCAGTACTTC.

This clonotype was seen at least ten times. This chain joins TRBV9 and TRBJ2-2, with D maybe TRBD1 (6 bases). Per the germline V gene, CDR1 is SGDLS and CDR2 is YYNGEE. V was pared by 6 bases and J by 0 bases, with 12 bases between. CDR3 length equals 15 residues. CDR3 residues: CASTRDTANTGELFF. As DNA, the CDR3 is TGTGCCAGCACCCGGGACACAGCGAACACCGGGGAGCTGTTTTTT.

The CDR3 region is CASSLASGTGSEQFF. The CDR3 coding sequence is TGTGCCAGCAGCCTCGCCTCCGGGACAGGGAGTGAGCAGTTCTTC. The chain is built from TRBV7-2 and TRBJ2-1; TRBD1 matches at 9 bases. The germline gives CDR1 SGHTA, CDR2 FQGNSA. This CDR3 comprises 15 residues. V shed 5 bases and J 9 bases; nucleotides not matched to a gene: 11.

This clonotype showed up just a few times. The chain is built from TRBV7-9 and TRBJ1-2; unclear D gene. The germline V gene has CDR1 SEHNR and CDR2 FQNEAQ (reference sequence). The CDR3 consists of 13 residues. The V and J ends lost 3 bases and 7 bases respectively, with 12 bases between them. The CDR3 DNA reads as TGTGCCAGCAGCTTGGAGGGTTTGCGTGGCTACACCTTC. Translated: CASSLEGLRGYTF.

This clonotype was detected many times. The V gene is TRBV20-1, the J gene TRBJ2-3; the D gene could be TRBD1 or TRBD2 (5 bases each). The germline V gene has CDR1 DFQATT and CDR2 SNEGSKA (reference sequence). Deletions cut 6 bases from V and 1 base from J, with 17 bases between. CDR3 length: 15 residues. CDR3 residues: CSAKSTGTRTDTQYF. The CDR3 bases are TGCAGTGCCAAATCAACCGGGACGCGCACAGATACGCAGTATTTT.

The chain employs TRBV29-1 and TRBJ2-7; D may be TRBD1 or TRBD2 (6 bases each). Trimming shortened V by 1 base and J by 12 bases, and 10 bases separated the two germline ends. This CDR3 is built from 10 residues. From germline, CDR1 is SQVTM and CDR2 ANQGSEA. The CDR3 coding sequence is TGCAGCGTTGAAGGAGGGGGGAGGTACTTC. This codes for CSVEGGGRYF.

V and J are TRBV12-3 or TRBV12-4 and TRBJ2-7; 11 positions agree with TRBD2. V shed 5 bases, J shed 0 bases, and the junction held 3 bases outside the gene matches. The CDR3 is made up of 15 amino acids. The CDR3 reads CASSPTSGGSYEQYF. In DNA form, the CDR3 reads TGTGCCAGCAGTCCCACTAGCGGGGGCTCCTACGAGCAGTACTTC.

The chain has TRBV4-1 and TRBJ2-7; 12 positions agree with TRBD2. Germline V CDR1 and CDR2: MGHRA, YSYEKL. The CDR3 spans 18 residues. With V trimmed by 3 bases and J by 2 bases, 11 bases remained unmatched. CDR3 loop: CASSQGDFLAGGPYEQYF. The CDR3 bases are TGCGCCAGCAGCCAGGGAGACTTTCTAGCGGGGGGGCCCTACGAGCAGTACTTC.

This clonotype has ten or more counts. This rearrangement joins TRBV5-1 to TRBJ1-1, with TRBD1 as a possible D gene (5 bases). Trimming cost V 5 bases and J 0 bases, with 11 bases left between them. The germline V gene has CDR1 SGHRS and CDR2 YFSETQ. The CDR3 loop spans 14 amino acids. The chain's CDR3 is CASRMGRMNTEAFF. The CDR3 nucleotides read TGCGCCAGCAGGATGGGACGGATGAACACTGAAGCTTTCTTT.

In this sample, this clonotype turned up many times. The V gene is TRBV12-3 or TRBV12-4, the J gene TRBJ2-6; D unresolved. The CDR3 consists of 13 residues. Trimming removed 5 bases from V and 0 bases from J, with 2 bases in between. DNA for the CDR3: TGTGCCAGCAGTCACTCTGGGGCCAACGTCCTGACTTTC. It yields the protein CASSHSGANVLTF.

The sample holds many counts of this clonotype. This chain connects TRBV20-1 to TRBJ1-6, with D possibly matching TRBD1 (6 bases). The ends were cut back, 5 bases at V and 6 bases at J, with 17 bases in the middle. The V gene's germline CDR1 is DFQATT and CDR2 SNEGSKA (reference sequence). CDR3 size: 15 residues. The CDR3 reads CSAPRTEGINSPLHF. CDR3 DNA sequence: TGCAGTGCTCCCAGGACAGAGGGAATTAATTCACCCCTCCACTTT.

The chain uses TRBV20-1 and TRBJ2-7, with 10 bases identical to TRBD2. Trimming cost V 6 bases and J 2 bases; bases outside gene matches: 10. Germline lookup yields CDR1 DFQATT and CDR2 SNEGSKA (reference sequence). The CDR3 is 15 amino acids. CDR3 loop: CSANPLAGEPYEQYF. CDR3 nucleotides: TGCAGTGCCAACCCCCTAGCGGGGGAGCCCTACGAGCAGTACTTC.

This clonotype was seen only a few times. CDR3 in DNA: TGTGCCAGCAGCCTCATCGGATTCGATGGCTACACCTTC. The encoded protein is CASSLIGFDGYTF. The V and J genes are TRBV3-1 and TRBJ1-2; no clear D gene. V lost 4 bases to trimming and J lost 6 bases, with 12 bases between them. The length of the CDR3 is 13 residues. Germline CDR1 is LGHDT and CDR2 is YNNKEL (reference sequence). The whole variable domain, remainder taken from reference TRBV3-1 and TRBJ1-2, is DTAVSQTPKYLVTQMGNDKSIKCEQNLGHDTMYWYKQDSKKFLKIMFSYNNKELIINETVPNRFSPKSPDKAHLNLHINSLELGDSAVYFCASSLIGFDGYTFGSGTRLTVV.

Many counts were recorded for this clonotype. The rearrangement links TRBV7-6 to TRBJ1-2; 8 positions agree with TRBD1. The CDR3 extends over 14 amino acids. V was pared by 5 bases and J by 2 bases, with 4 bases of the junction left unmatched. Germline CDR1 reads SGHVS; CDR2 reads FNYEAQ. The CDR3: CASSVQGGNYGYTF. The DNA for the CDR3 is TGTGCCAGCAGCGTACAGGGGGGCAACTATGGCTACACCTTC.

This clonotype has only a few counts. J is TRBJ1-1 and V is TRBV19; D not certain. Trimming cost V 0 bases and J 4 bases, with 6 bases left between them. CDR1 and CDR2 (germline): LNHDA, SQIVND (reference sequence). This CDR3 is built from 13 residues. Written as DNA, the CDR3 is TGTGCCAGTAGTATAGAGGAGGGCACTGAAGCTTTCTTT. Amino acid sequence: CASSIEEGTEAFF.

This clonotype was counted at least ten times. The chain has TRBV6-2 or TRBV6-3 and TRBJ2-3, with 15 positions matching TRBD2. The CDR3 runs to 22 residues. Looked up from germline, CDR1 is MNHEY and CDR2 is SVGEGT. V lost 2 bases and J lost 1; bases outside the gene matches: 16. The CDR3 sequence is CASSYKDPGLAGGPTRTDTQYF. The DNA of the CDR3 is TGTGCCAGCAGTTACAAAGACCCGGGACTAGCGGGGGGACCTACTCGCACAGATACGCAGTATTTT.

This clonotype was observed a handful of times. The rearrangement joins TRBV5-6 to TRBJ2-7; 8 bases are shared with TRBD1. The CDR3 spans 16 residues. With V trimmed by 4 bases and J by 4 bases, 13 bases remained unmatched. CDR1 is SGHDT and CDR2 is YYEEEE in the germline V gene. The DNA of the CDR3 is TGTGCCAGCAGCCCTCTCGCGGGGACAGGTGCATACGAGCAGTACTTC. Translation: CASSPLAGTGAYEQYF.

This clonotype has more than one count but fewer than ten. J is TRBJ1-4 and V is TRBV29-1, with 7 bases aligning to TRBD1. From germline, CDR1 is SQVTM and CDR2 ANQGSEA. This CDR3 has 18 residues. Losses at the gene ends were 5 bases for V and 0 bases for J; bases not matched to a gene: 15. CDR3 DNA: TGCAGCGTTCAAGGGGGACAGCTAAAAGATGCAACTAATGAAAAACTGTTTTTT. This sequence encodes CSVQGGQLKDATNEKLFF.

This chain connects TRBV6-5 to TRBJ2-7, with 11 bases matching TRBD2. V lost 2 bases and J lost 4; bases outside the gene matches: 10. Germline CDR1 is MNHEY and CDR2 is SVGAGI. The CDR3 consists of 17 residues. The CDR3 coding sequence is TGTGCCAGCAGTTACCGATTAGCGGGGGGGATCGGGTACGAGCAGTACTTC. The encoded protein is CASSYRLAGGIGYEQYF.

Ten or more counts support this clonotype. This chain links TRBV12-3 or TRBV12-4 with TRBJ2-1, with 7 bases aligning to TRBD2. CDR3 length: 15 amino acids. V was pared by 1 base and J by 0 bases, with 0 bases of the junction left unmatched. CDR3 DNA: TGTGCCAGCAGTTTAGGGGGGGGCTCCTACAATGAGCAGTTCTTC. Translated, it gives CASSLGGGSYNEQFF.

This clonotype has at least ten counts. V usage is TRBV29-1 and J usage is TRBJ1-2; D gene uncertain. The CDR3 has 10 residues. From germline, CDR1 is SQVTM and CDR2 ANQGSEA. V lost 5 bases and J 4 bases, leaving 5 bases between the germline ends. The CDR3 nucleotides read TGCAGCGTTATAGGCTATGGCTACACCTTC. Translating it yields CSVIGYGYTF.

This clonotype was recorded at least ten times. The chain carries TRBV12-3 or TRBV12-4 and TRBJ1-1, with 7 nucleotides matching TRBD1. Losses at the gene ends were 9 bases for V and 4 bases for J; bases not matched to a gene: 11. The CDR3 contains 14 residues. The CDR3 nucleotides are TGTGCCAGTGACAGGGAAGGGCGAGGCACTGAAGCTTTCTTT. It yields the protein CASDREGRGTEAFF.